This T cell receptor beta chain was captured by sequencing in a study of neurological immune-mediated disorders. Regarding the study as a whole: HTLV-1-associated myelopathy had the most TCR clonal expansion, whereas multiple sclerosis had the least (lower than in healthy controls). The expanded clones of different subjects shared no CDR3 amino acid sequences (suggesting private repertoires in all groups).

The V and J ends lost 11 bases and 0 bases respectively, with 13 bases between them. The CDR3 extends over 14 amino acids. Germline-derived CDR1 and CDR2 are MDHEN and SYDVKM. In TCRdb, the 5' RACE reads were re-called with MiXCR into one record per CDR3 protein. The sample includes some 41,000 distinct CDR3 sequences, about 14% of them seen just once. Libraries from sorted cells each used approximately 990,000 CD4+ or CD8+ T cells. This clonotype was observed at least ten times. What it binds is not known. The clonotype was recovered from a woman aged 55 to 70 with HTLV-1-associated myelopathy (HAM/TSP). V and J are TRBV28 and TRBJ2-2; D might be TRBD2 (7 bases). Specimen: CD4+ T cells from blood. This CDR3 reads CAGGGHTNTGELFF. As DNA, the CDR3 is TGTGCCGGGGGGGGGCACACGAACACCGGGGAGCTGTTTTTT.